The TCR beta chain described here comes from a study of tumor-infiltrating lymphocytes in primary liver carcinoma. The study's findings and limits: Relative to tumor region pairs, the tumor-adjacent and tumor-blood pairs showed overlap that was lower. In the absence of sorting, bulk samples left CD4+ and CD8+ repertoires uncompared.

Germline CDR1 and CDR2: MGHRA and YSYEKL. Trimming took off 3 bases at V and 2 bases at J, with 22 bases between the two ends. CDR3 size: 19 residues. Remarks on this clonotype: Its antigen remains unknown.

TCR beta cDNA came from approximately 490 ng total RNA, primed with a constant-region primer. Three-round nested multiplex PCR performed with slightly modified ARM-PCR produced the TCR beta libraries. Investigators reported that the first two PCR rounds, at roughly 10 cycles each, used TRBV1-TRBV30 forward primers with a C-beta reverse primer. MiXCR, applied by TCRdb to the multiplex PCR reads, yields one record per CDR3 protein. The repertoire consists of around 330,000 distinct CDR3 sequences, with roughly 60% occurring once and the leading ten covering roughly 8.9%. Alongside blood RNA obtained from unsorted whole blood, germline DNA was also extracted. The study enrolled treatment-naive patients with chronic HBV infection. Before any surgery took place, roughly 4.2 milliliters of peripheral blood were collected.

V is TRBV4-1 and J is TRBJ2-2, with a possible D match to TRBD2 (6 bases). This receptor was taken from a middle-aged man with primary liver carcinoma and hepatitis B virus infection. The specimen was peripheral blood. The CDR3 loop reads CASSHEPPNGSVNTGELFF. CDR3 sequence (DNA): TGCGCCAGCAGCCATGAACCACCTAACGGGAGCGTTAACACCGGGGAGCTGTTTTTT.